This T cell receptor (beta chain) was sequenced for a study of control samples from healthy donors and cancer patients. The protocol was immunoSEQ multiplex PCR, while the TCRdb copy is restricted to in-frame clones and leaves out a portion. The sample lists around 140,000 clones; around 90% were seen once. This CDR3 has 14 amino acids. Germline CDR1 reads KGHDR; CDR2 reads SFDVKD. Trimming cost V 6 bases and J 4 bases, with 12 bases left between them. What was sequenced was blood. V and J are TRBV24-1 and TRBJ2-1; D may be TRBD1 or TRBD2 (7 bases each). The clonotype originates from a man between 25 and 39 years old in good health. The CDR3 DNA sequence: TGTGCCACCAGTCTCAGGGGGGGGTACAATGAGCAGTTCTTC. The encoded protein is CATSLRGGYNEQFF.